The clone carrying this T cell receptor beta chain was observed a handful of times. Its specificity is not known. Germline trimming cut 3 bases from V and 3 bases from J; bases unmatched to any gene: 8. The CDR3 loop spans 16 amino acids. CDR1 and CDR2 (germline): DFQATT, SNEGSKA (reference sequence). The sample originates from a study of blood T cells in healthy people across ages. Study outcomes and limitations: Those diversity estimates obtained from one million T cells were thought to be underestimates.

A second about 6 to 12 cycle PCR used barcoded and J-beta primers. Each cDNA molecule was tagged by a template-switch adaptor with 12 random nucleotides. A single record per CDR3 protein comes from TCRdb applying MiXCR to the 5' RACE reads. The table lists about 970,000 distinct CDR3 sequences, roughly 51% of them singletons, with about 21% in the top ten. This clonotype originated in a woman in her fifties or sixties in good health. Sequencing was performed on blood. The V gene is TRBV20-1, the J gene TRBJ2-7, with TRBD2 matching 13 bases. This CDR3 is CSASARTSGSRYEQYF. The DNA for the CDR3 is TGCAGTGCTAGCGCTAGGACTAGCGGGAGCCGCTACGAGCAGTACTTC.